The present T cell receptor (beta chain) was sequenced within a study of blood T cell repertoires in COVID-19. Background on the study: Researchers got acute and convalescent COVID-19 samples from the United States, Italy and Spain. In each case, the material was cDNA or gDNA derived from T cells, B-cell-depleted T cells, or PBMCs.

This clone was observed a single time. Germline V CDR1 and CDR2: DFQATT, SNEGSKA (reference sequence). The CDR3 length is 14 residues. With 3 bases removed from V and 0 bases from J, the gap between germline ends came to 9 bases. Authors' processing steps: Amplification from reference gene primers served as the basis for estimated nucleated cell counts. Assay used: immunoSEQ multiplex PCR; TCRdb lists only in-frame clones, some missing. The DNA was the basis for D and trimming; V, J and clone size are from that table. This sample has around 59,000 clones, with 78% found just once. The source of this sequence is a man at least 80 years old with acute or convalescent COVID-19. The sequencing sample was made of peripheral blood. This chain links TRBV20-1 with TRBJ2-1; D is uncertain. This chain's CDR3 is CSASNPSSYNEQFF. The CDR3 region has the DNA TGCAGTGCTAGTAACCCGAGCTCCTACAATGAGCAGTTCTTC.